The clone carrying this T cell receptor (beta chain) has at least ten counts. Antigen unknown. CDR1 is GTSNPN and CDR2 is SVGIG in the germline V gene (reference sequence). V was trimmed by 0 bases and J by 4 bases, leaving 7 bases between them. The CDR3 spans 13 residues. In the original analysis: The study's classifier, a distant-metastasis tool for papillary thyroid cancer, was built using CDR3 differences across clinicopathological groups. TCRdb re-clonotyped the PCR reads via MiXCR. These V and J calls are TCRdb output, not the study's own analysis. This table holds some 84,000 clones, around 9.2% found once. Nobody among the patients had been given any treatment before thyroid surgery. The data were taken from a study of metastatic and nonmetastatic thyroid tumors. Findings of the study overall: In blood and tumor, TCR beta diversity was reportedly significantly higher in malignant thyroid tumors than in benign nodules.

The specimen sequenced was blood. The source of this sequence is a female donor with papillary thyroid cancer or a benign thyroid nodule (not recorded which). Some clones in this sample may be carry-over from other donors' samples. The chain employs TRBV30 and TRBJ1-5, with D perhaps TRBD1 (5 bases). The CDR3 protein is CAWSVGVNQPQHF. The CDR3 DNA sequence: TGTGCCTGGAGTGTGGGGGTAAATCAGCCCCAGCATTTT.